This T cell receptor beta chain was recorded in a study of blood T cell repertoires in COVID-19. Profiling relied on immunoSEQ multiplex PCR, and the TCRdb table lists in-frame clones only, not all of them. There are about 78,000 clones in the sample; roughly 84% occur only once, and 3% to 4% lies in the top ten. The CDR3 length is 15 residues. J lost 0 bases, V lost 3 bases, and 4 bases had no gene match. Germline loops: CDR1 MNHEY, CDR2 SVGEGT. Sample: peripheral blood. The TCR originated in a man aged 50 or older with acute or convalescent COVID-19. V gene TRBV6-2 or TRBV6-3 combines with J gene TRBJ2-5, with TRBD1 matching over 7 bases. The CDR3 nucleotides read TGTGCCAGCAGTTATGACAGGGTAGACCAAGAGACCCAGTACTTC. Translating it yields CASSYDRVDQETQYF.